Given below is one TCR beta chain in context. This sample stems from a study of blood T cell repertoires in COVID-19. Study-level information: Material from acute and convalescent COVID-19 was sourced from the United States, Italy and Spain. Sources were T cells, B-cell-depleted T cells, or PBMCs; the material itself was cDNA or gDNA.

Germline V gene sequence: CDR1 SGHTA, CDR2 FQGTGA. With 1 base removed from V and 8 bases from J, the gap between germline ends came to 11 bases. There are 13 residues in the CDR3. Original analysis: Estimation of nucleated cell counts relied on the amplification of reference gene primers. Assay: immunoSEQ multiplex PCR; the TCRdb copy retains only in-frame clones and omits some. V and J calls and clone size are copied from that table; D and trimming were computed from the DNA. There are about 99,000 clones in the sample; about 86% occur only once, and over 10% lies in the top ten. The sample comprised peripheral blood. This clonotype was sampled from an older woman in a cohort sampled during active or convalescent COVID-19. V gene TRBV7-3 combines with J gene TRBJ1-2; D unresolved. CDR3 loop: CASSLMVGEGYTF. The DNA for the CDR3 is TGTGCCAGCAGCTTAATGGTCGGGGAAGGCTACACCTTC.